These 25 T cell receptor beta chains were sequenced from one sample in a study of blood T cell repertoires in COVID-19. Clones were read by immunoSEQ multiplex PCR, and TCRdb kept only the in-frame ones, dropping some. The sample carries some 130,000 clones, roughly 80% recorded once. Source material: peripheral blood. All receptors come from a woman between 50 and 59 years old with acute or convalescent COVID-19.

V and J are TRBV10-1 and TRBJ2-3, with D tentatively TRBD1 (5 bases). Per germline, CDR1 WNHNN and CDR2 SYGVQD (reference sequence). CDR3 size: 12 residues. Deletions cut 4 bases from V and 6 bases from J, with 8 bases between. CDR3 sequence reads: CASSGQQDTQYF. CDR3 nucleotide sequence: TGCGCCAGCAGTGGACAGCAGGATACGCAGTATTTT.

This chain connects TRBV6-6 to TRBJ2-3; 8 bases are shared with TRBD2. Trimming at V came to 5 bases and at J to 2 bases, leaving 3 bases not matched to a gene. CDR3 size: 14 residues. Germline CDR1 and CDR2: MNHNY and SVGAGI (reference sequence). The CDR3 nucleotides read TGTGCCAGCAGTCAGCGGGGGTTCACAGATACGCAGTATTTT. It specifies CASSQRGFTDTQYF.

The J gene is TRBJ2-1, the V gene TRBV4-2, with 7 bases aligning to TRBD2. V gave up 5 bases and J gave up 0 bases; unmatched junction bases: 4. The CDR3 contains 15 residues. Germline CDR1 and CDR2: LGHNA and YNFKEQ. This CDR3 is CASSGRGSSYNEQFF. CDR3 nucleotide sequence: TGTGCCAGCAGCGGGCGGGGGAGCTCCTACAATGAGCAGTTCTTC.

Here the CDR3 DNA reads TGTGCCAGTAGTATCCACAGGAAAGAGGGCAATCAGCCCCAGCATTTT. Its translation is CASSIHRKEGNQPQHF. The V and J genes are TRBV19 and TRBJ1-5, with D maybe TRBD1 (5 bases). The CDR3 length is 16 residues. CDR1 LNHDA and CDR2 SQIVND come from the germline V gene (reference sequence). V was shortened by 3 bases and J by 2 bases, with 14 bases between the two germline ends.

This chain uses TRBV19 with TRBJ2-1; 11 positions match TRBD2. Trimming cost V 4 bases and J 0 bases; bases outside gene matches: 5. Looked up from germline, CDR1 is LNHDA and CDR2 is SQIVND (reference sequence). This CDR3 is 17 amino acids long. The CDR3 loop is CASSTFSGGASYNEQFF. CDR3 bases: TGTGCCAGTAGTACCTTTAGCGGGGGGGCCTCCTACAATGAGCAGTTCTTC.

The chain joins TRBV9 to TRBJ2-5; TRBD2 matches at 7 bases. The V gene's germline CDR1 is SGDLS and CDR2 YYNGEE. This CDR3 contains 15 residues. J gave up 5 bases and V 0 bases, and 7 bases lay outside the gene matches. CDR3 sequence reads: CASSVAFGGGETQYF. CDR3 coding DNA: TGTGCCAGCAGCGTAGCTTTCGGCGGGGGTGAGACCCAGTACTTC. The full variable domain, with the rest looked up from reference TRBV9 and TRBJ2-5, is DSGVTQTPKHLITATGQRVTLRCSPRSGDLSVYWYQQSLDQGLQFLIQYYNGEERAKGNILERFSAQQFPDLHSELNLSSLELGDSALYFCASSVAFGGGETQYFGPGTRLLVL.

The chain has TRBV27 and TRBJ2-7; 8 bases align to TRBD2. Germline trimming cut 7 bases from V and 6 bases from J; bases unmatched to any gene: 11. Germline loops: CDR1 MNHEY, CDR2 SMNVEV (reference sequence). CDR3 size: 14 residues. The CDR3 spells CASNPGGRLSEQYF. The CDR3 coding sequence is TGTGCCAGCAACCCGGGGGGGAGGTTAAGCGAGCAGTACTTC.

CDR3 coding DNA: TGTGCCAGCAGCGTCTCGCTCGGGGGGGCGAACACCGGGGAGCTGTTTTTT. This gives the protein CASSVSLGGANTGELFF. The V gene is TRBV9, the J gene TRBJ2-2; TRBD2 aligns across 8 bases. The CDR3 is 17 residues long. The V gene's germline CDR1 is SGDLS and CDR2 YYNGEE. The trim removed 2 bases at V and 0 bases at J, leaving 6 bases unmatched.

The V call is TRBV10-3, the J call TRBJ2-3, with D perhaps TRBD1 (7 bases). Germline values: CDR1 ENHRY, CDR2 SYGVKD. Trimming removed 10 bases from V and 0 bases from J, with 17 bases in between. The CDR3 is made up of 15 amino acids. In nucleotides, the CDR3 is TGTGCCACCCGGCAGGGGGGACAAAGCACAGATACGCAGTATTTT. Amino acids: CATRQGGQSTDTQYF.

V is TRBV4-1 and J is TRBJ1-1; D is unresolved. V was shortened by 4 bases and J by 4 bases, with 10 bases between the two germline ends. In germline, CDR1 is MGHRA, CDR2 YSYEKL. The CDR3 is made up of 13 amino acids. The CDR3 coding sequence is TGCGCCAGCAGCCGAGGACTGAGCACTGAAGCTTTCTTT. Translated: CASSRGLSTEAFF.

CDR3 nucleotides: TGTGCCAGCAGCCGAGGGAGCACAATGAACACTGAAGCTTTCTTT. This translates into CASSRGSTMNTEAFF. V is TRBV7-8 and J is TRBJ1-1, with D unclear. CDR1 SGHVS and CDR2 FQNEAQ come from the germline V gene. Trimming took 5 bases from V and 0 from J, leaving 13 bases between them. The CDR3 contains 15 residues.

The sample holds one count of this clone. CDR3 DNA: TGCAGCGTTTTGGGACTAGCGGGGGGGCGAGATACGCAGTATTTT. Amino acids: CSVLGLAGGRDTQYF. The chain has TRBV29-1 and TRBJ2-3; 16 bases are shared with TRBD2. The trim removed 5 bases at V and 5 bases at J, leaving 4 bases unmatched. The germline V gene has CDR1 SQVTM and CDR2 ANQGSEA. CDR3 length: 15 residues.

This chain joins TRBV20-1 and TRBJ2-2, with a weak D call TRBD2 (6 bases). This CDR3 spans 11 amino acids. Trimming cost V 5 bases and J 8 bases, with 9 bases left between them. In germline, CDR1 is DFQATT, CDR2 SNEGSKA (reference sequence). CDR3 in DNA: TGCAGTGCTGGCCGGGGGGGGGAGCTGTTTTTT. It specifies CSAGRGGELFF.

This clone was counted between two and nine times. The chain is built from TRBV3-1 (or the pseudogene TRBV3-2) and TRBJ2-7; a weak D match, TRBD2 (5 bases). The V and J ends lost 4 bases and 7 bases respectively, with 14 bases between them. CDR3 size: 13 residues. Germline values: CDR1 LGHDT, CDR2 YNNKEL (reference sequence). The CDR3 is CASSLHGEREQYF. In nucleotides, the CDR3 is TGTGCCAGCAGCCTTCACGGGGAGAGGGAGCAGTACTTC.

The CDR3 sequence: CASSSLAGGPGDTQYF. CDR3 nucleotide sequence: TGTGCCAGCAGCTCTTTAGCGGGGGGGCCTGGGGATACGCAGTATTTT. The chain employs TRBV5-4 and TRBJ2-3, with 11 bases fitting TRBD2. J was trimmed by 6 bases and V by 3 bases; bases with no gene match: 9. This CDR3 has 16 amino acids. Germline CDR1 is SGHNT and CDR2 is YYREEE (reference sequence).

This chain links TRBV15 with TRBJ2-2, with a tentative D call TRBD2 (6 bases). The CDR3 consists of 17 residues. Germline CDR1 LNHNV, CDR2 YYDKDF (reference sequence). Between the trimmed V and J ends, which lost 0 bases and 0 bases, there was a span of 11 bases. The CDR3 spells CATSRDVWGANTGELFF. The CDR3 DNA is TGTGCCACCAGCAGAGATGTTTGGGGGGCGAACACCGGGGAGCTGTTTTTT. Full variable domain (remainder filled in from reference TRBV15 and TRBJ2-2): DAMVIQNPRYQVTQFGKPVTLSCSQTLNHNVMYWYQQKSSQAPKLLFHYYDKDFNNEADTPDNFQSRRPNTSFCFLDIRSPGLGDTAMYLCATSRDVWGANTGELFFGEGSRLTVL.

V and J are TRBV25-1 and TRBJ2-2; TRBD1 might be the D (7 bases). Germline V gene lookup returns CDR1 MGHDK and CDR2 SYGVNS. The CDR3 runs to 16 residues. V lost 4 bases and J lost 4, with 16 bases in between. The CDR3 nucleotides are TGTGCCAGCAGTGGAAGGACAGGAGGGGCCACCGGGGAGCTGTTTTTT. Protein sequence: CASSGRTGGATGELFF. The variable domain in full, with the rest retrieved from reference TRBV25-1 and TRBJ2-2, is EADIYQTPRYLVIGTGKKITLECSQTMGHDKMYWYQQDPGMELHLIHYSYGVNSTEKGDLSSESTVSRIRTEHFPLTLESARPSHTSQYLCASSGRTGGATGELFFGEGSRLTVL.

The V call is TRBV28, the J call TRBJ1-1; 7 bases agree with TRBD1. Trimming took 7 bases from V and 4 from J; bases not matched to a gene: 6. CDR1 and CDR2 from the germline V gene are MDHEN and SYDVKM. The length of the CDR3 is 13 residues. CDR3 sequence reads: CASNLGGRTEAFF. The CDR3 DNA is TGTGCCAGCAATCTAGGGGGCCGCACTGAAGCTTTCTTT.

The gene calls are TRBV30 and TRBJ2-1; 9 nucleotides line up with TRBD1. The CDR3 is 14 amino acids. The V segment lost 3 bases and the J segment 8 bases; nucleotides outside the gene matches: 8. Germline CDR1 reads GTSNPN; CDR2 reads SVGIG (reference sequence). The CDR3 region is CAWSKGQGVYEQFF. The CDR3 bases are TGTGCCTGGAGCAAGGGACAGGGTGTCTATGAGCAGTTCTTC.

This clone was observed a single time. The CDR3 bases are TGCGCCAGCAGCTTGATCGACAGGGCTAACTATGGCTACACCTTC. Protein sequence: CASSLIDRANYGYTF. The chain employs TRBV5-1 and TRBJ1-2; TRBD1 agrees at 7 bases. Germline V gene lookup returns CDR1 SGHRS and CDR2 YFSETQ. V was clipped by 1 base and J by 0 bases; unmatched bases: 3. CDR3 length equals 15 residues.

The V gene is TRBV9, the J gene TRBJ1-6, with D possibly being TRBD1 (6 bases). The CDR3 extends over 15 amino acids. Trimming pared 4 bases from V and 8 bases from J, leaving 16 bases between. Germline V CDR1 and CDR2: SGDLS, YYNGEE. In DNA form, the CDR3 reads TGTGCCAGCAGCCCGCGTCAGGGGTCGGATTCACCCCTCCACTTT. This gives the protein CASSPRQGSDSPLHF. The full variable domain, completed using reference TRBV9 and TRBJ1-6, is DSGVTQTPKHLITATGQRVTLRCSPRSGDLSVYWYQQSLDQGLQFLIQYYNGEERAKGNILERFSAQQFPDLHSELNLSSLELGDSALYFCASSPRQGSDSPLHFGNGTRLTVT.

The chain employs TRBV29-1 and TRBJ1-4, with 7 bases fitting TRBD1. Germline CDR1 and CDR2: SQVTM and ANQGSEA. V lost 6 bases and J lost 4; bases outside the gene matches: 8. This CDR3 is built from 14 residues. The CDR3 DNA sequence: TGCAGCGTGGGGGGTGGGACAGTTAATGAAAAACTGTTTTTT. It is translated as CSVGGGTVNEKLFF.

This chain connects TRBV6-5 to TRBJ1-6, with a tentative D call TRBD1 (6 bases). The CDR3 totals 14 residues. Germline CDR1 MNHEY, CDR2 SVGAGI. The V and J ends lost 11 bases and 4 bases respectively, with 15 bases between them. The DNA of the CDR3 is TGTGCCGGCGCTATGGACAGTTATAATTCACCCCTCCACTTT. It specifies CAGAMDSYNSPLHF.

The chain has TRBV6-6 and TRBJ1-6, with D uncertain. V was trimmed by 5 bases and J by 0 bases, leaving 11 bases between them. Germline V gene data show CDR1 as MNHNY and CDR2 as SVGAGI (reference sequence). CDR3 length: 16 residues. The CDR3 protein is CASSTRRSSYNSPLHF. CDR3 DNA sequence: TGTGCCAGCAGTACCCGAAGGAGCTCCTATAATTCACCCCTCCACTTT.

CDR3 loop: CSVRPRGSYEQYF. CDR3 DNA: TGCAGCGTTCGACCTAGGGGTTCCTACGAGCAGTACTTC. V is TRBV29-1 and J is TRBJ2-7; TRBD1 might be the D (5 bases). The CDR3 totals 13 residues. V lost 5 bases to trimming and J lost 1 base, with 12 bases between them. CDR1 is SQVTM, CDR2 ANQGSEA, per germline.